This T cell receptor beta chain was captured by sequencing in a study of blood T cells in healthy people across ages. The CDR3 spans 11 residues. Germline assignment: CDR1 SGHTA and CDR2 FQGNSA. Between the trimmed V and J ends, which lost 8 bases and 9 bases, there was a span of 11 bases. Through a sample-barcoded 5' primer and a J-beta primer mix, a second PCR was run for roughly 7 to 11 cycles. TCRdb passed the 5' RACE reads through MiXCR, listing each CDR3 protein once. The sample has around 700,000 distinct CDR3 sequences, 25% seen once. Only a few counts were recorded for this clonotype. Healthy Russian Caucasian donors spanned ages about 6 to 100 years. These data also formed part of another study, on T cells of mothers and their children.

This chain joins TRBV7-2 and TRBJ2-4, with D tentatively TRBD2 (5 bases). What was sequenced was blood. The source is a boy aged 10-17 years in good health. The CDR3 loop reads CASATGSIQYF. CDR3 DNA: TGTGCCAGCGCCACGGGGAGCATTCAGTACTTC.